This T cell receptor beta chain emerged from a study of CD4 T cells in relation to SARS-CoV-2 and coronaviruses (dated by TCRdb to about 2021). Regarding the study in general: The ViraFEST assay cultured PBMCs with antigen for 10 days, then sequenced TCR beta CDR3s to find antigen-specific clonal expansions. The negative reference condition was either a culture with an HIV-1 Nef peptide pool or a culture with no peptide. HLA restriction was mapped for shared crossreactive spike epitopes using patient-derived lymphoblastoid cell lines. At the level of individual TCR clonotypes, the study evaluated whether memory CD4+ T cells crossreact between the spike proteins of SARS-CoV-2 and those of common cold coronaviruses. The Adaptive Biotechnologies TCR-sequencing kit was used to sequence samples from a few pre-COVID donors and the naive versus memory experiments, while other data came from Illumina-based sequencing. Expansion assays from other donors in the study were sequenced with a different, Illumina-based TCR-beta assay. The paper as a whole reports these results and caveats: Roughly 64% of donors had memory CD4+ clonotypes that crossrecognized SARS-CoV-2 and at least one common cold coronavirus spike. The study was constrained by small numbers of patients and of tested TCRs. Significantly weaker SARS-CoV-2-driven expansion was shown by crossreactive clones than by monoreactive clones, consistent with antigenic imprinting. No donor contributed both pre-pandemic and post-infection samples, which limited tracing the source of pre-existing responses. Crossreactivity analysis centred on spike protein, so crossreactivity against other viral proteins was not assessed.

Note on this clone: Its antigen is unknown. Per-nucleotide qualities are absent, and no much larger clonotype sits a single base away.

Counted from cysteine to phenylalanine, this CDR3 has 19 amino acids. The sequence is cut down to CDR3 DNA, 57 bases in frame from base 1. V is cut by 5 bases and J by 4 bases, and the space between the germline ends is 26 bases. From a lookup of the germline V gene, CDR1 and CDR2 are KGHDR and SFDVKD. Libraries were built with the immunoSEQ multiplex PCR assay. On the study's bioinformatics: During preprocessing, nonproductive sequences were removed, along with CDR3s that did not begin with C, did not end with F or W, or were shorter than 7 amino acids. The MANAFEST web app was used to call antigen-specific clonotypes on the basis of expansion compared with the reference and with other culture wells. A clone was considered positive if significant expansion relative to the reference culture was observed in 2 of 3 replicate wells at an FDR below 0.05. To be called positive, a clone also had to show significant expansion compared with every other tandem well and an odds ratio greater than 5. After three terminal residues were trimmed from each end, CDR3 homology was quantified as pairwise Levenshtein distance using the stringdist R package. TCRdb obtained this table from immuneACCESS and retained in-frame rearrangements with V and J assigned. These tables miss some clones; where compared with another copy, unresolved V genes account for less than half of the shortfall, and the remainder is unexplained. From that table come the V and J calls and clone size; the DNA was used to work out D and trimming. This sample holds just under 20,000 clones; 60% to 80% were observed only once. The ten most abundant clones make up 20% to 25% of the sample.

CD4+ T cells from unexposed donors were collected before the COVID-19 pandemic (2011-2018). The EasySep CD4+ T cell isolation kit was used to isolate CD4+ T cells once the cultures had run for 9 to 11 days. As cell numbers permitted, CD4+ T cells from unexposed donors were tested for reactivity to SARS-CoV-2 S and N and to four common cold coronavirus spike pools. Each well received millions of PBMCs, cultured in IMDM supplemented with approximately 4.5% human AB serum and approximately 10 IU/ml IL-2. Half of the culture medium was replaced with fresh IL-2-containing medium on days 3 and 7. In general, every peptide culture condition was set up in three replicate wells. The leukapheresis product for the unexposed donors was obtained through commercial purchase. Ficoll-Paque PLUS gradient centrifugation was used to isolate PBMCs from leukapheresis product or whole blood. PBMCs were either cryopreserved at -140 degrees C or used fresh in the expansion assay. The QIAamp Micro DNA Kit was used to extract genomic DNA from the CD4+ T cells.

This receptor was identified in a human donor in good health. The V and J segments used are TRBV24-1 and TRBJ2-1, and the D gene may be TRBD2, 7 bases matching. The sequenced material came from CD4+ T cells from PBMCs, cultured in vitro. Here is the DNA: TGTGCCACCAGTGCCTACAGGGTCCCTAGCGGAGATACTTACAATGAGCAGTTCTTC. This is translated as CATSAYRVPSGDTYNEQFF.